These 18 T cell receptor beta chains were sequenced from one sample in a study of graft-versus-host responses after intestinal transplantation. Co-plated with around 200,000 CFSE-labeled responder cells were around 200,000 irradiated, violet-dye-labeled stimulator cells. Repertoires were generated with immunoSEQ multiplex PCR, while TCRdb's copy carries only in-frame clones and drops some. The sample lists about 23,000 clones, approximately 40% occurring once. The specimen comprised alloreactive CD8+ T cells from a mixed lymphocyte reaction culture, sampled before transplantation. Subset of the sample: CFSE-low proliferating T cells sorted from approximately 6-day pre-transplant mixed lymphocyte reaction (GvH or HvG direction). These receptors all come from a human patient who was an organ donor for intestinal transplantation.

Here the CDR3 DNA reads TGCGCCAGCAGCCAAGTTGGGGGGGCCCCTGAAGCTTTCTTT. Translating gives CASSQVGGAPEAFF. This chain uses TRBV4-1 with TRBJ1-1; D may be TRBD1 (6 bases). Trimming removed 1 base from V and 6 bases from J, with 12 bases in between. Looked up from germline, CDR1 is MGHRA and CDR2 is YSYEKL. The CDR3 covers 14 residues.

This chain uses TRBV7-9 with TRBJ2-7; D is ambiguous. The CDR3 loop spans 14 amino acids. V was clipped by 2 bases and J by 3 bases, with 11 bases between them. CDR1 is SEHNR, CDR2 FQNEAQ, per germline (reference sequence). Here the CDR3 DNA reads TGTGCCAGCAGCTTAAGGAGCTTCGACTACGAGCAGTACTTC. Encoded protein: CASSLRSFDYEQYF. Looking up the rest from reference TRBV7-9 and TRBJ2-7 gives the full variable domain: DTGVSQNPRHKITKRGQNVTFRCDPISEHNRLYWYRQTLGQGPEFLTYFQNEAQLEKSRLLSDRFSAERPKGSFSTLEIQRTEQGDSAMYLCASSLRSFDYEQYFGPGTRLTVT.

The CDR3 region is CASSLERSSYEQYF. As DNA, the CDR3 is TGTGCCAGCAGCTTGGAGCGTAGCTCCTACGAGCAGTACTTC. The rearrangement links TRBV5-4 to TRBJ2-7; D remains ambiguous. Germline lookup yields CDR1 SGHNT and CDR2 YYREEE (reference sequence). Trimming left V 0 bases short and J 0 bases short, with 7 bases between. This CDR3 is 14 amino acids long.

Judged by abundance, this clone is medium-sized. The chain is built from TRBV4-1 and TRBJ1-4; 8 nucleotides match TRBD1. Germline V gene sequence: CDR1 MGHRA, CDR2 YSYEKL. Trimming took 4 bases from V and 4 from J; bases not matched to a gene: 8. This CDR3 is 16 amino acids long. This chain's CDR3 is CASSPYTGGLNEKLFF. DNA of the CDR3: TGCGCCAGCAGCCCCTATACAGGGGGACTTAATGAAAAACTGTTTTTT.

The chain links TRBV5-4 to TRBJ1-1; TRBD1 might be the D (6 bases). With 5 bases removed from V and 4 bases from J, the gap between germline ends came to 12 bases. The CDR3 contains 13 residues. Looked up from germline, CDR1 is SGHNT and CDR2 is YYREEE (reference sequence). CDR3 DNA sequence: TGTGCCAGCAGACTACAGGGAAGCACTGAAGCTTTCTTT. It encodes CASRLQGSTEAFF.

The rearrangement uses TRBV4-3 and TRBJ2-2; 7 bases match TRBD1. CDR1 LGHNA and CDR2 YSLEER come from the germline V gene. The CDR3 loop spans 17 amino acids. V lost 3 bases to trimming and J lost 6 bases; unmatched junction nucleotides: 13. DNA for the CDR3: TGCGCCAGCAGCCACTTCTACGGGACAGCGCTCTCCGGGGAGCTGTTTTTT. It yields the protein CASSHFYGTALSGELFF.

The V call is TRBV27, the J call TRBJ2-7; D may be TRBD1 or TRBD2 (5 bases each). Germline lookup yields CDR1 MNHEY and CDR2 SMNVEV (reference sequence). The CDR3 is 14 amino acids. The V and J ends lost 2 bases and 5 bases respectively, with 13 bases between them. This CDR3 is CASSLLTGLDEQYF. The CDR3 nucleotides are TGTGCCAGCAGTTTACTTACAGGACTTGACGAGCAGTACTTC.

This rearrangement joins TRBV29-1 to TRBJ2-7; 9 bases agree with TRBD2. This CDR3 has 13 residues. Germline V CDR1 and CDR2: SQVTM, ANQGSEA. V dropped 4 bases and J dropped 4; count of bases not matched to a gene: 5. The CDR3 sequence is CSVASGIMYEQYF. CDR3 DNA sequence: TGCAGCGTTGCTAGCGGGATCATGTACGAGCAGTACTTC.

The chain couples TRBV19 to TRBJ2-1, with D perhaps matching TRBD1 (6 bases). The CDR3 has 16 amino acids. Trimming took 0 bases from V and 10 from J, leaving 19 bases between them. The germline V gene encodes CDR1 LNHDA and CDR2 SQIVND (reference sequence). This CDR3 is CASSIDSPQLDREQFF. The CDR3 bases are TGTGCCAGTAGTATAGACTCGCCCCAATTAGACAGGGAGCAGTTCTTC.

The rearrangement joins TRBV7-9 to TRBJ2-7; D is undetermined. Trimming left V 4 bases short and J 3 bases short, with 10 bases between. The CDR3 is made up of 13 amino acids. Germline V gene data show CDR1 as SEHNR and CDR2 as FQNEAQ (reference sequence). The CDR3, as DNA: TGTGCCAGCAGCTCCCGAATTGACTACGAGCAGTACTTC. As protein: CASSSRIDYEQYF. Full variable domain (outside the CDR3, taken from reference TRBV7-9 and TRBJ2-7): DTGVSQNPRHKITKRGQNVTFRCDPISEHNRLYWYRQTLGQGPEFLTYFQNEAQLEKSRLLSDRFSAERPKGSFSTLEIQRTEQGDSAMYLCASSSRIDYEQYFGPGTRLTVT.

This clone was picked up a small number of times. The chain has TRBV4-2 and TRBJ2-2; D is ambiguous. The germline V gene has CDR1 LGHNA and CDR2 YNFKEQ. Deletions cut 4 bases from V and 6 bases from J, with 9 bases between. The CDR3 contains 13 residues. For the CDR3, the DNA is TGTGCCAGCAGCCCTGATGGGGCCGGGGAGCTGTTTTTT. Translating it yields CASSPDGAGELFF.

This clone came up a few times. The chain links TRBV6-5 to TRBJ2-7, with 11 bases matching TRBD1. Losses at the gene ends were 5 bases for V and 4 bases for J; bases not matched to a gene: 4. This CDR3 spans 14 amino acids. CDR1 is MNHEY, CDR2 SVGAGI, per germline. CDR3 sequence (DNA): TGTGCCAGCAGTCGCCGGGACAGGGGGTACGAGCAGTACTTC. It translates to CASSRRDRGYEQYF.

This clone was counted only a few times. This sequence joins TRBV6-1 and TRBJ2-3; D uncertain. CDR3 length: 13 amino acids. The V gene's germline CDR1 is MNHNS and CDR2 SASEGT. V was cut by 8 bases and J by 5 bases, with 14 bases left in between. As DNA, the CDR3 is TGTGCCAGCGGAAGCCTAATGGGAGATACGCAGTATTTT. Its protein is CASGSLMGDTQYF.

The chain couples TRBV25-1 to TRBJ1-4; TRBD1 aligns across 8 bases. CDR3 length: 17 residues. Trimming at V came to 0 bases and at J to 8 bases, leaving 11 bases not matched to a gene. The germline gives CDR1 MGHDK, CDR2 SYGVNS. The DNA for the CDR3 is TGTGCCAGCAGTGAATATCCCCTCGCAGGGGGCGACGAAAAACTGTTTTTT. It translates to CASSEYPLAGGDEKLFF.

The table lists this clone with a few counts. The chain combines TRBV23-1 with TRBJ2-3; D tentatively reads TRBD1 or TRBD2 (7 bases each). TRBV23-1 is recorded as an ORF, its role being uncertain. Trimming cost V 2 bases and J 4 bases, with 19 bases left between them. This CDR3 has 17 residues. The CDR3 sequence is CASSQERPTGRADTQYF. The CDR3 DNA reads as TGCGCCAGCAGTCAAGAAAGACCGACAGGGAGGGCAGATACGCAGTATTTT.

The chain joins TRBV7-9 to TRBJ1-5; a weak D match, TRBD1 (6 bases). Per the germline V gene, CDR1 is SEHNR and CDR2 is FQNEAQ (reference sequence). CDR3 length: 16 residues. The germline V and J ends were trimmed by 6 bases and 0 bases, with 15 bases remaining between them. CDR3 protein: CASSSTGFHSNQPQHF. The CDR3 nucleotides read TGTGCCAGCAGTTCTACAGGGTTTCATAGCAATCAGCCCCAGCATTTT.

This clone has a handful of counts. This chain connects TRBV19 to TRBJ2-3; TRBD2 matches at 8 bases. The V gene's germline CDR1 is LNHDA and CDR2 SQIVND (reference sequence). The CDR3 extends over 16 amino acids. J lost 2 bases, V lost 6 bases, and 10 bases had no gene match. The CDR3, as DNA: TGTGCCAGTAGCGGGAGGGCCGGGGGGATCACAGATACGCAGTATTTT. This sequence encodes CASSGRAGGITDTQYF.

The V call is TRBV4-1, the J call TRBJ1-1; no reliable D call. The length of the CDR3 is 15 residues. In germline, CDR1 is MGHRA, CDR2 YSYEKL. Trimming took off 5 bases at V and 1 base at J, with 14 bases between the two ends. The chain's CDR3 is CASSSRIWRNTEAFF. DNA for the CDR3: TGCGCCAGCAGCTCACGGATCTGGAGGAACACTGAAGCTTTCTTT.